This T cell receptor (beta chain) stems from a study of CD8 T cells in ankylosing spondylitis. This clonotype was found many times. Antigen: not known. The study's findings and limits: Within ankylosing spondylitis blood, a TCR beta motif made up of several highly homologous variants appeared to be characteristic. The clones that were linked to disease were reported to be significantly enriched in matched synovial fluid samples from ankylosing spondylitis patients. Several of the motif variants were reported before in synovial fluid and blood from reactive arthritis.

TCRdb analysed the 5' RACE reads with MiXCR anew, one entry per CDR3 protein. Of around 490,000 distinct CDR3 sequences in the sample, less than 6% are singletons; the top ten hold 3.5%. Between the trimmed V and J ends, which lost 6 bases and 7 bases, there was a span of 18 bases. CDR1 and CDR2 (germline): DFQATT, SNEGSKA (reference sequence). The CDR3 has 14 amino acids. The sequencing sample was made of blood, either unsorted or a sorted T cell fraction (not recorded which). The receptor was derived from a male donor with ankylosing spondylitis. This chain uses TRBV20-1 with TRBJ1-4, with a possible D match to TRBD1 (5 bases). The CDR3 DNA follows: TGCAGTGCAAGGGACCGGGCGAGGGGTGAAAAACTGTTTTTT. This gives the protein CSARDRARGEKLFF.